These 32 T cell receptor beta chains originate from one sample sequenced in a study of CD8+CD57+ T cells in acquired aplastic anemia. The study profiled TCR beta VDJ and CDR3 using genomic DNA as template. Via MiXCR, TCRdb re-called the reads, giving one row per CDR3 protein. Among over 40,000 distinct CDR3 sequences, 55% to 75% were seen once, and the ten largest hold around 34%. Sequenced: sorted CD4+, CD8+, or CD8+CD57+ T cells (not recorded which) from PBMCs. The receptor source for this set is a human donor in good health, serving as a control.

This clonotype was seen a few times. The chain recombines TRBV7-9 with TRBJ1-5, with no clear D. CDR1 is SEHNR, CDR2 FQNEAQ, per germline (reference sequence). The CDR3 runs to 13 residues. Trimming removed 9 bases from V and 3 bases from J, with 12 bases in between. Here the CDR3 DNA reads TGTGCCAGTAGTATCAGAGACAATCAGCCCCAGCATTTT. Its protein is CASSIRDNQPQHF.

V gene TRBV5-1 combines with J gene TRBJ2-7; maybe TRBD1 (6 bases). The V and J ends lost 7 bases and 4 bases respectively, with 12 bases between them. This CDR3 region has 12 residues. Germline assignment: CDR1 SGHRS and CDR2 YFSETQ. The CDR3 DNA follows: TGCGCCAGCCAGGGACAAGGTTACGAGCAGTACTTC. It encodes CASQGQGYEQYF. Filled out from reference TRBV5-1 and TRBJ2-7, the complete variable domain reads KAGVTQTPRYLIKTRGQQVTLSCSPISGHRSVSWYQQTPGQGLQFLFEYFSETQRNKGNFPGRFSGRQFSNSRSEMNVSTLELGDSALYLCASQGQGYEQYFGPGTRLTVT.

V gene TRBV6-2 or TRBV6-3 combines with J gene TRBJ2-5, with 8 bases that match TRBD1. Germline trimming cut 2 bases from V and 1 base from J; bases unmatched to any gene: 3. Looked up from germline, CDR1 is MNHEY and CDR2 is SVGEGT. This CDR3 region has 15 residues. CDR3 protein: CASSYLGQGQETQYF. As DNA, the CDR3 is TGTGCCAGCAGTTACCTTGGACAGGGCCAAGAGACCCAGTACTTC.

The chain has TRBV10-3 and TRBJ2-1; 9 bases fit TRBD2. Trimming at V came to 2 bases and at J to 5 bases, leaving 7 bases not matched to a gene. CDR1 and CDR2 (germline): ENHRY, SYGVKD. This CDR3 has 16 residues. Here the CDR3 reads CAISETRGGRDNEQFF. The CDR3 nucleotides read TGTGCCATCAGTGAGACGCGGGGGGGTAGGGACAATGAGCAGTTCTTC.

This chain links TRBV5-1 with TRBJ2-7, with 8 bases identical to TRBD2. The length of the CDR3 is 15 residues. V lost 4 bases, J lost 2 bases, and 8 bases stayed unmatched. Looked up from germline, CDR1 is SGHRS and CDR2 is YFSETQ. CDR3 amino acids: CASSLSGTDPYEQYF. The CDR3 region has the DNA TGCGCCAGCAGCCTTAGCGGGACGGACCCCTACGAGCAGTACTTC.

This clonotype turned up a few times. The chain uses TRBV15 and TRBJ2-7, with D unclear. CDR1 and CDR2 (germline): LNHNV, YYDKDF (reference sequence). The V end was cut by 0 bases, the J end by 2 bases, with 2 bases between. The CDR3 covers 12 residues. This chain's CDR3 is CATSRDTYEQYV. Written as DNA, the CDR3 is TGTGCCACCAGCAGAGATACCTACGAGCAGTACGTC.

The J gene is TRBJ1-6, the V gene TRBV11-2, with D possibly being TRBD1 (6 bases). The CDR3 is 18 residues long. Deletions cut 4 bases from V and 4 bases from J, with 20 bases between. CDR1 SGHAT and CDR2 FQNNGV come from the germline V gene. CDR3 in amino acids: CASSSSQGQQGYNSPLHF. CDR3 sequence (DNA): TGTGCCAGCAGCTCTTCACAGGGTCAGCAGGGATATAATTCACCCCTCCACTTT.

The rearrangement uses TRBV4-1 and TRBJ1-1; unclear D gene. With 1 base removed from V and 0 bases from J, the gap between germline ends came to 6 bases. The CDR3 consists of 14 residues. Germline V gene lookup returns CDR1 MGHRA and CDR2 YSYEKL. The CDR3 here is CASSQGGVNTEAFF. The CDR3 nucleotides read TGCGCCAGCAGCCAAGGGGGAGTGAACACTGAAGCTTTCTTT.

This clonotype has at least ten counts. The chain has TRBV5-5 and TRBJ1-2, with a tentative D call TRBD1 (6 bases). Germline V gives CDR1 SGHKS, CDR2 YYEKEE (reference sequence). The germline V and J ends were trimmed by 1 base and 1 base, with 8 bases remaining between them. The CDR3 contains 14 residues. As DNA, the CDR3 is TGTGCCAGCAGCTTGCAGGGGCATAACTATGGCTACACCTTC. This translates into CASSLQGHNYGYTF.

This clonotype was picked up many times. The J gene is TRBJ2-1, the V gene TRBV28; 9 bases fit TRBD2. V was pared by 6 bases and J by 3 bases, with 9 bases of the junction left unmatched. Germline CDR1 reads MDHEN; CDR2 reads SYDVKM. CDR3 length equals 16 residues. The CDR3, as DNA: TGTGCCAGCAGACCCATAGCGGGGGCGATCTACAATGAGCAGTTCTTC. Translated: CASRPIAGAIYNEQFF. Supplemented by reference TRBV28 and TRBJ2-1, the full variable domain reads DVKVTQSSRYLVKRTGEKVFLECVQDMDHENMFWYRQDPGLGLRLIYFSYDVKMKEKGDIPEGYSVSREKKERFSLILESASTNQTSMYLCASRPIAGAIYNEQFFGPGTRLTVL.

The chain combines TRBV29-1 with TRBJ2-7; unclear D gene. Trimming shortened V by 4 bases and J by 0 bases, and 4 bases separated the two germline ends. This CDR3 spans 11 amino acids. Germline CDR1 is SQVTM and CDR2 is ANQGSEA. Here the CDR3 DNA reads TGCAGCGTTGTTAGCTCCTACGAGCAGTACTTC. This sequence encodes CSVVSSYEQYF.

V usage is TRBV10-3 and J usage is TRBJ1-2; D remains ambiguous. This CDR3 has 13 amino acids. V gave up 4 bases and J gave up 1 base, with 7 bases separating them. From germline, CDR1 is ENHRY and CDR2 SYGVKD. The CDR3 protein is CAISGVLNYGYTF. The DNA of the CDR3 is TGTGCCATCAGTGGAGTGCTTAACTATGGCTACACCTTC.

This chain uses TRBV20-1 with TRBJ2-3, with D unresolved. The germline gives CDR1 DFQATT, CDR2 SNEGSKA (reference sequence). The CDR3 loop spans 14 amino acids. Between the trimmed V and J ends, which lost 1 base and 2 bases, there was a span of 10 bases. For the CDR3, the DNA is TGCAGTGCTAGAGGGCGAACGAACACAGATACGCAGTATTTT. Protein sequence: CSARGRTNTDTQYF.

In its sample, this clonotype was seen once. The V gene is TRBV9, the J gene TRBJ1-2; 9 nucleotides agree with TRBD1. The V segment lost 4 bases and the J segment 2 bases; nucleotides outside the gene matches: 9. CDR1 SGDLS and CDR2 YYNGEE come from the germline V gene. The CDR3 has 16 residues. The CDR3 DNA sequence: TGTGCCAGCAGCTTGGCCGGGACAGGGACAAACTATGGCTACACCTTC. This gives the protein CASSLAGTGTNYGYTF.

This clonotype was detected ten times or more. V and J are TRBV12-5 and TRBJ2-5; D is uncertain. The V and J ends lost 5 bases and 4 bases respectively, with 11 bases between them. Per germline, CDR1 LGHNT and CDR2 FRNRAP. The CDR3 is made up of 13 amino acids. The DNA of the CDR3 is TGTGCTAGTGGTCCCCCGGTGGGAGAGACCCAGTACTTC. As protein: CASGPPVGETQYF.

The chain recombines TRBV11-1 with TRBJ1-4, with a possible D match to TRBD1 (5 bases). V was clipped by 4 bases and J by 4 bases, with 19 bases between them. Germline lookup yields CDR1 SGHAT and CDR2 FQDESV (reference sequence). CDR3 length: 17 amino acids. This chain's CDR3 is CASSSPAGWQGNEKLFF. Written as DNA, the CDR3 is TGTGCCAGCAGCTCTCCCGCCGGGTGGCAGGGTAATGAAAAACTGTTTTTT.

This clonotype was recorded once. The genes are TRBV15 and TRBJ1-4; no reliable D call. Trimming shortened V by 6 bases and J by 7 bases, and 12 bases separated the two germline ends. This CDR3 region has 13 residues. Looked up from germline, CDR1 is LNHNV and CDR2 is YYDKDF (reference sequence). The CDR3 region has the DNA TGTGCCACCAGAACCGCTTGGGGTGAAAAACTGTTTTTT. Its protein is CATRTAWGEKLFF.

This clonotype was seen only once. The genes are TRBV7-9 and TRBJ2-7; D ambiguous. V lost 2 bases to trimming and J lost 4 bases, with 6 bases between them. The V gene's germline CDR1 is SEHNR and CDR2 FQNEAQ (reference sequence). CDR3 length: 12 residues. The CDR3 protein is CASSLIGYEQYF. The CDR3 DNA sequence: TGTGCCAGCAGCTTAATCGGTTACGAGCAGTACTTC.

The rearrangement uses TRBV19 and TRBJ2-7; the D call may be TRBD1 or TRBD2 (7 bases each). There are 14 residues in the CDR3. The V end lost 9 bases, the J end lost 2 bases, and 17 bases lay between the germline ends. CDR1 is LNHDA, CDR2 SQIVND, per germline (reference sequence). CDR3 residues: CASRGGTLTYEQYF. CDR3 sequence (DNA): TGTGCCAGCAGGGGGGGGACCCTTACCTACGAGCAGTACTTC.

The gene calls are TRBV25-1 and TRBJ2-3; D is unclear. There are 14 residues in the CDR3. Deletions cut 3 bases from V and 4 bases from J, with 11 bases between. From germline, CDR1 is MGHDK and CDR2 SYGVNS. The CDR3 here is CASSDARSADTQYF. CDR3 nucleotide sequence: TGTGCCAGCAGTGATGCGAGATCGGCAGATACGCAGTATTTT.

This chain links TRBV24-1 with TRBJ2-3; 10 bases line up with TRBD2. V gave up 9 bases and J gave up 1 base; unmatched junction bases: 0. The CDR3 consists of 13 residues. The germline gives CDR1 KGHDR, CDR2 SFDVKD. CDR3 nucleotides: TGTGCCACCGGGACTAGCGGCACAGATACGCAGTATTTT. This encodes CATGTSGTDTQYF.

This clonotype was observed a few times. The chain combines TRBV20-1 with TRBJ2-7; 7 bases agree with TRBD1. Trimming took 6 bases from V and 0 from J; bases not matched to a gene: 5. The CDR3 is made up of 13 amino acids. Germline-derived CDR1 and CDR2 are DFQATT and SNEGSKA (reference sequence). The CDR3 nucleotides read TGCAGTGCCTCGGGACAGAGCTCCTACGAGCAGTACTTC. As protein: CSASGQSSYEQYF.

The V call is TRBV7-2, the J call TRBJ2-7, with TRBD1 identical over 7 bases. V lost 5 bases, J lost 5 bases, and 12 bases stayed unmatched. Germline V gene lookup returns CDR1 SGHTA and CDR2 FQGNSA. This CDR3 is built from 15 residues. In DNA form, the CDR3 reads TGTGCCAGCAGCCCTTCGACAGGGATAGGGGACGAGCAGTACTTC. It codes for CASSPSTGIGDEQYF.

This chain links TRBV24-1 with TRBJ2-1; TRBD2 aligns across 10 bases. Trimming removed 4 bases from V and 15 bases from J; junction bases left unmatched: 5. The germline V gene encodes CDR1 KGHDR and CDR2 SFDVKD. This CDR3 comprises 12 residues. DNA for the CDR3: TGTGCCACCAGTGAACCAACTAGCGGGACGTTCTTC. Its translation is CATSEPTSGTFF.

This clonotype was counted a single time. This chain connects TRBV29-1 to TRBJ2-7; weak D call: TRBD1 (6 bases). The V end was cut by 7 bases, the J end by 2 bases, with 18 bases between. The CDR3 covers 14 residues. Germline CDR1 SQVTM, CDR2 ANQGSEA. The CDR3 here is CSARGARDTYEQYF. The CDR3 DNA reads as TGCAGCGCCCGCGGCGCCCGGGACACCTACGAGCAGTACTTC.

This chain joins TRBV20-1 and TRBJ2-1, with D unclear. Trimming left V 2 bases short and J 6 bases short, with 8 bases between. The CDR3 has 12 amino acids. Per the germline V gene, CDR1 is DFQATT and CDR2 is SNEGSKA (reference sequence). CDR3 sequence (DNA): TGCAGTGCTAGACCCACCCGCAATGAGCAGTTCTTC. This codes for CSARPTRNEQFF.

The chain combines TRBV19 with TRBJ1-1, with D tentatively TRBD1 (5 bases). The CDR3 spans 14 residues. V was shortened by 2 bases and J by 5 bases, with 12 bases between the two germline ends. From germline, CDR1 is LNHDA and CDR2 SQIVND (reference sequence). The CDR3 protein is CASSITAGWTEAFF. For the CDR3, the DNA is TGTGCCAGTAGTATAACGGCAGGGTGGACTGAAGCTTTCTTT.

The chain employs TRBV29-1 and TRBJ1-1, with a possible D match to TRBD1 (6 bases). The length of the CDR3 is 14 residues. Trimming took 2 bases from V and 5 from J, leaving 15 bases between them. CDR1 and CDR2 from the germline V gene are SQVTM and ANQGSEA. The CDR3 DNA reads TGCAGCGTTGAAATCGGAGGCCAGGGGACTGAAGCTTTCTTT. This sequence encodes CSVEIGGQGTEAFF.

This sequence joins TRBV29-1 and TRBJ2-2, with 7 nucleotides matching TRBD1. Germline lookup yields CDR1 SQVTM and CDR2 ANQGSEA. This CDR3 comprises 14 residues. V was pared by 0 bases and J by 5 bases, with 3 bases of the junction left unmatched. CDR3 sequence: CSVEEPQGTGELFF. In DNA form, the CDR3 reads TGCAGCGTTGAAGAGCCACAGGGGACCGGGGAGCTGTTTTTT.

V is TRBV10-3 and J is TRBJ1-2; D is ambiguous. The CDR3 has 14 residues. The V and J ends lost 0 bases and 5 bases respectively, with 10 bases between them. The V gene's germline CDR1 is ENHRY and CDR2 SYGVKD. CDR3 bases: TGTGCCATCAGTGAGTCCTGGCCGCAGTATGGCTACACCTTC. This translates into CAISESWPQYGYTF.

The chain couples TRBV20-1 to TRBJ2-6; D is undetermined. The CDR3 is 14 amino acids. V lost 3 bases and J lost 1, with 7 bases in between. Looked up from germline, CDR1 is DFQATT and CDR2 is SNEGSKA (reference sequence). The chain's CDR3 is CSARVESGANVLTF. The CDR3, as DNA: TGCAGTGCTAGGGTCGAGTCTGGGGCCAACGTCCTGACTTTC.

This clonotype was recorded once. The chain joins TRBV29-1 to TRBJ2-7; D is unresolved. The CDR3 is 12 amino acids. CDR1 SQVTM and CDR2 ANQGSEA come from the germline V gene. V was clipped by 1 base and J by 2 bases, with 6 bases between them. This CDR3 reads CSVEAGPYEQYF. In nucleotides, the CDR3 is TGCAGCGTTGAAGCGGGCCCCTACGAGCAGTACTTC.